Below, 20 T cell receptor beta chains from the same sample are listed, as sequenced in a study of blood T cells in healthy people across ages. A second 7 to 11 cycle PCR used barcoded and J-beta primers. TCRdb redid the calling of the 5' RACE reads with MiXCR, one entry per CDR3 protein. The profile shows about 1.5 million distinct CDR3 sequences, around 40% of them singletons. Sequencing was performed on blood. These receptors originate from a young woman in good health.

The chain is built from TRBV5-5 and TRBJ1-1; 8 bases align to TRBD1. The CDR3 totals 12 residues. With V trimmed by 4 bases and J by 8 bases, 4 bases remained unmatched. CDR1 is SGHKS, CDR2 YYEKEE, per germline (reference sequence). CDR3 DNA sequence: TGTGCCAGCAGCCATCAGGGGGCCGAAGCTTTCTTT. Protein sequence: CASSHQGAEAFF.

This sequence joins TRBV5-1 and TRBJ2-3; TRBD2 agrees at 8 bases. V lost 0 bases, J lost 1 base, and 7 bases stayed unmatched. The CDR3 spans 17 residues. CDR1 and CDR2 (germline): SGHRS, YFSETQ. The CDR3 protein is CASSLVRNGRGTDTQYF. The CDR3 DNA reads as TGCGCCAGCAGCTTGGTCAGGAACGGGAGGGGCACAGATACGCAGTATTTT.

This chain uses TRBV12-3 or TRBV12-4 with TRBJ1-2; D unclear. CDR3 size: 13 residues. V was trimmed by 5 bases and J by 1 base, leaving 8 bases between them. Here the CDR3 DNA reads TGTGCCAGCAGTGCCGCATATAACTATGGCTACACCTTC. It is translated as CASSAAYNYGYTF.

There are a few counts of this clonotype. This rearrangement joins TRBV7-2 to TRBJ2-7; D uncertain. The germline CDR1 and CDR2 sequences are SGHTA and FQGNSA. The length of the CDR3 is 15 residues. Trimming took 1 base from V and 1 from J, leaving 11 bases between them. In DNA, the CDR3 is TGTGCCAGCAGCTTAGAGGTAGGGCCTTCCTACGAGCAGTACTTC. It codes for CASSLEVGPSYEQYF.

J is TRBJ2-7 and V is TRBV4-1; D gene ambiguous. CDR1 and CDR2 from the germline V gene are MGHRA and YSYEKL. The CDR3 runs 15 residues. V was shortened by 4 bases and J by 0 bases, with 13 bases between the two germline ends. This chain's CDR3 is CASSREDFSSYEQYF. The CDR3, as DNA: TGCGCCAGCAGCCGAGAAGACTTTAGCTCCTACGAGCAGTACTTC.

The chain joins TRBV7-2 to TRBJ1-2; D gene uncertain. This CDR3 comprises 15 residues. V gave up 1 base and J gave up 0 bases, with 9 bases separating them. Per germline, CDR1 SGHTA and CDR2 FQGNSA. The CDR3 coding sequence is TGTGCCAGCAGCTTAGTGACCCAAGCTAACTATGGCTACACCTTC. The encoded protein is CASSLVTQANYGYTF.

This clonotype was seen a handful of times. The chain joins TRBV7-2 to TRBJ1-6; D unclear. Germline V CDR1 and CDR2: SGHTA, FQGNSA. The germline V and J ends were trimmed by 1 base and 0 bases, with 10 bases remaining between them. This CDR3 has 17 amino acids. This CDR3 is CASSLGARSSYNSPLHF. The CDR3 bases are TGTGCCAGCAGCTTAGGTGCCAGGAGCTCCTATAATTCACCCCTCCACTTT.

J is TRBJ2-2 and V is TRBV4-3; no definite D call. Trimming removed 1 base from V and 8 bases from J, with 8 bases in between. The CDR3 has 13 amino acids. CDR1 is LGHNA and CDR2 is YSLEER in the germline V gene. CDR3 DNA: TGCGCCAGCAGCCAAGCCGCCAGTGGGGAGCTGTTTTTT. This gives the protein CASSQAASGELFF.

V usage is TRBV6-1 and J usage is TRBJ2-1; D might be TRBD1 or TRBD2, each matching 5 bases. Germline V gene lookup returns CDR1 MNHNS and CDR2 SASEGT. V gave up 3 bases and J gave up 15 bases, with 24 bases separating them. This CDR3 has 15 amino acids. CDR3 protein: CASSDQRWDGRGWFF. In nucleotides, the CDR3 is TGTGCCAGCAGTGATCAACGCTGGGACGGTCGAGGGTGGTTCTTC.

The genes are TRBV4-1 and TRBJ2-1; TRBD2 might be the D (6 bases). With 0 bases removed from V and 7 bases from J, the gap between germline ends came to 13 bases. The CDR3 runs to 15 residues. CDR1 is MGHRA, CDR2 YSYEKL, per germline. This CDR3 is CASSQESRGMNEQFF. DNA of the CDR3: TGCGCCAGCAGCCAAGAGTCGCGGGGAATGAATGAGCAGTTCTTC.

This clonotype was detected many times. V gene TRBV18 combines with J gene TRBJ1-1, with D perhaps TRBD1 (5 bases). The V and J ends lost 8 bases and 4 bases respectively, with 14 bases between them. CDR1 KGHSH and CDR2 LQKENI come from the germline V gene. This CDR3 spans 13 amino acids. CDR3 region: CASSPPGGTEAFF. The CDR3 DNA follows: TGTGCCAGCAGCCCGCCCGGGGGCACTGAAGCTTTCTTT.

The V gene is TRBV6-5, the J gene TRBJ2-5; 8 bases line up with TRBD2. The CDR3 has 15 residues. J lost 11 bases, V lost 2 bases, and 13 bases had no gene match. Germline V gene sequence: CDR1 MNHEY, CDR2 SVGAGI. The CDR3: CASSYASGFHNEQYF. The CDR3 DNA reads TGTGCCAGCAGTTACGCTAGCGGGTTCCACAATGAGCAGTACTTC.

The CDR3, as DNA: TGCAGTGCAGCGGACAGGGGGTGGACTAATGAAAAACTGTTTTTT. Amino acids: CSAADRGWTNEKLFF. The chain links TRBV20-1 to TRBJ1-4, with 10 positions matching TRBD1. The trim removed 6 bases at V and 2 bases at J, leaving 6 bases unmatched. The CDR3 is made up of 15 amino acids. CDR1 is DFQATT and CDR2 is SNEGSKA in the germline V gene (reference sequence).

The CDR3 spells CASSPTGGVDSYTF. The CDR3 region has the DNA TGTGCCAGCAGCCCTACAGGGGGCGTTGATAGCTACACCTTC. The V gene is TRBV7-2, the J gene TRBJ1-2; 9 bases agree with TRBD1. This CDR3 region has 14 residues. J was trimmed by 9 bases and V by 5 bases; bases with no gene match: 10. Germline lookup yields CDR1 SGHTA and CDR2 FQGNSA.

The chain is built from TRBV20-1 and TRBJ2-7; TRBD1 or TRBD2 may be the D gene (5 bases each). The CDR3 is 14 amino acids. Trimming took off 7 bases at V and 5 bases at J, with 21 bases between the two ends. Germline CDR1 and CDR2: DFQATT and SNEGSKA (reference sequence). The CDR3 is CSVGTGTRRHEQYF. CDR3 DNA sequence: TGCAGTGTCGGAACCGGGACCAGACGCCACGAGCAGTACTTC.

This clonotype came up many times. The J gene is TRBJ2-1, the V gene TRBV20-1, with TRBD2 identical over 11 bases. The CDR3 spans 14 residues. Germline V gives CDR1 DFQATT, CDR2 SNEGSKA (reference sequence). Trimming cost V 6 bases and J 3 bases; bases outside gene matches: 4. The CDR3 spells CSAPGLAVYNEQFF. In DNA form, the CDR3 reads TGCAGTGCGCCGGGACTAGCGGTCTACAATGAGCAGTTCTTC.

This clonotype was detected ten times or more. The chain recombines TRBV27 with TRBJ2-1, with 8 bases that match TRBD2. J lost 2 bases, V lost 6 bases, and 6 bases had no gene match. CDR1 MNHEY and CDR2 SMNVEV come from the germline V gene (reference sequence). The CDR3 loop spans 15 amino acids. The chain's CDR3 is CASSLSGGTYNEQFF. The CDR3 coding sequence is TGTGCCAGCAGCCTAAGCGGGGGTACCTACAATGAGCAGTTCTTC.

The CDR3 coding sequence is TGTGCCAGTAAAGGGGGCGTATTTAACGAGCAGTACTTC. It specifies CASKGGVFNEQYF. The genes are TRBV12-3 or TRBV12-4 and TRBJ2-5; 7 bases agree with TRBD1. The better agreement between TRBJ2-7 and the DNA end casts doubt on the J call. CDR3 size: 13 residues.

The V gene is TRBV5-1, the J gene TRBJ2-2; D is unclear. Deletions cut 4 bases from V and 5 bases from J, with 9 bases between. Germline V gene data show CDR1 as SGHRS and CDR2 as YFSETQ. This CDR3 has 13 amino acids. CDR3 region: CASSVLETGELFF. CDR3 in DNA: TGCGCCAGCAGCGTGCTGGAGACCGGGGAGCTGTTTTTT.

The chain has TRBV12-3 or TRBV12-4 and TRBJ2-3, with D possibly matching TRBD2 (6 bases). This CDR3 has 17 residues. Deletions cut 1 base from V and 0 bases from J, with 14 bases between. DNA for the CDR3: TGTGCCAGCAGTTTAGTCGCTTTTAGCGGTAGCACAGATACGCAGTATTTT. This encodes CASSLVAFSGSTDTQYF.